These 27 T cell receptor beta chains were all obtained from the same sample, sequenced in a study of technical replicates of blood from a handful of donors (TCRdb year 2017). Libraries were built with the immunoSEQ multiplex PCR assay. This immuneACCESS table, as held by TCRdb, lists in-frame sequences with V and J called but not all clones. Of the missing ones, under half trace to an unresolved V gene in checked studies; the others have no known cause. For this sample there are some 70,000 clones; 90% to 95% appear just once. Of the sample, 4.5% to 5% is held by the ten largest clones. Sequencing was carried out using PBMCs. These TCRs come from a human donor in good health. Some clones in this sample may be carry-over from other donors' samples.

In nucleotides, the CDR3 is TGTGCCAGCAGCGCCACGGGACTAGGCGTGGCTGAGCAGTTCTTC. Translating it yields CASSATGLGVAEQFF. The chain joins TRBV5-4 to TRBJ2-1, with 8 bases fitting TRBD2. CDR3 length: 15 residues. CDR1 and CDR2 from the germline V gene are SGHNT and YYREEE (reference sequence). The V and J ends lost 4 bases and 9 bases, in that order; junction bases with no gene match: 12.

This chain joins TRBV9 and TRBJ2-1; a possible D gene is TRBD2 (6 bases). CDR3 length equals 15 residues. V was trimmed by 4 bases and J by 7 bases, leaving 18 bases between them. Germline loops: CDR1 SGDLS, CDR2 YYNGEE. This chain's CDR3 is CASSKWGEPRNEQFF. The CDR3 DNA follows: TGTGCCAGCAGCAAGTGGGGGGAACCCCGGAATGAGCAGTTCTTC.

This chain connects TRBV19 to TRBJ2-2; 15 positions agree with TRBD2. V gave up 6 bases and J gave up 7 bases; unmatched junction bases: 9. Germline lookup yields CDR1 LNHDA and CDR2 SQIVND (reference sequence). CDR3 length: 17 residues. Here the CDR3 reads CASRPRTSGGAGGELFF. The DNA for the CDR3 is TGTGCCAGTAGGCCCCGGACTAGCGGGGGGGCTGGCGGGGAGCTGTTTTTT.

The chain combines TRBV4-1 with TRBJ1-2, with 9 bases matching TRBD1. V was clipped by 4 bases and J by 7 bases; unmatched bases: 10. CDR3 length: 15 amino acids. Germline values: CDR1 MGHRA, CDR2 YSYEKL. In nucleotides, the CDR3 is TGCGCCAGCAGCCCTGTTGGGGACAGGGCTCGTGGCTACACCTTC. It encodes CASSPVGDRARGYTF.

The chain has TRBV9 and TRBJ2-7, with 11 bases fitting TRBD2. Germline CDR1 SGDLS, CDR2 YYNGEE. The CDR3 contains 18 residues. V was pared by 0 bases and J by 5 bases, with 13 bases of the junction left unmatched. CDR3 region: CASSVGISGGARSHEQYF. The DNA of the CDR3 is TGTGCCAGCAGCGTAGGGATTAGCGGGGGGGCCCGCAGCCACGAGCAGTACTTC.

The CDR3 sequence is CASGLQETYGYTF. In nucleotides, the CDR3 is TGTGCTAGTGGTCTTCAGGAAACCTATGGCTACACCTTC. This chain links TRBV12-5 with TRBJ1-2; D unclear. V lost 5 bases, J lost 4 bases, and 11 bases lay in between. This CDR3 contains 13 residues. The V gene's germline CDR1 is LGHNT and CDR2 FRNRAP.

The gene calls are TRBV15 and TRBJ1-2; no definite D call. The CDR3 is 13 amino acids. CDR1 and CDR2 from the germline V gene are LNHNV and YYDKDF (reference sequence). V lost 8 bases to trimming and J lost 4 bases, with 14 bases between them. The CDR3 reads CATGHSDGYGYTF. The CDR3, as DNA: TGTGCCACCGGGCACTCTGATGGCTATGGCTACACCTTC.

The gene calls are TRBV7-6 and TRBJ2-7, with TRBD2 identical over 8 bases. Per the germline V gene, CDR1 is SGHVS and CDR2 is FNYEAQ. J gave up 2 bases and V 3 bases, and 12 bases lay outside the gene matches. CDR3 length: 17 amino acids. As DNA, the CDR3 is TGTGCCAGCAGCTTGAGGACTAGCAGCGGAAGGGCCTACGAGCAGTACTTC. Amino acid sequence: CASSLRTSSGRAYEQYF.

The chain links TRBV4-2 to TRBJ2-3; TRBD2 agrees at 10 bases. The CDR3 runs 15 residues. With V trimmed by 1 base and J by 6 bases, 4 bases remained unmatched. Looked up from germline, CDR1 is LGHNA and CDR2 is YNFKEQ. This chain's CDR3 is CASSQGSSGGDTQYF. As DNA, the CDR3 is TGTGCCAGCAGCCAAGGGTCTAGCGGGGGTGATACGCAGTATTTT.

V is TRBV6-5 and J is TRBJ2-7, with D maybe TRBD2 (6 bases). The CDR3 is 15 residues long. Trimming removed 0 bases at V and 0 bases at J, with 9 bases between. Germline V CDR1 and CDR2: MNHEY, SVGAGI. In DNA, the CDR3 is TGTGCCAGCAGTTACTCGGCCGGGAGCTCCTACGAGCAGTACTTC. Its protein is CASSYSAGSSYEQYF.

The chain joins TRBV7-9 to TRBJ2-7; D is perhaps TRBD2 (5 bases). The germline V and J ends were trimmed by 2 bases and 9 bases, with 11 bases remaining between them. From germline, CDR1 is SEHNR and CDR2 FQNEAQ (reference sequence). There are 12 residues in the CDR3. The CDR3 sequence: CASSLSSGGQYF. CDR3 in DNA: TGTGCCAGCAGCTTAAGTTCCGGAGGGCAGTACTTC.

This clone turned up a few times. CDR3 nucleotides: TGTGCCAGCAGTAAACCCGGGGGAGGCCTCTATGGCTACACCTTC. Protein: CASSKPGGGLYGYTF. The chain has TRBV7-2 and TRBJ1-2, with TRBD1 as a possible D gene (5 bases). Germline CDR1 is SGHTA and CDR2 is FQGNSA. There are 15 residues in the CDR3. V was trimmed by 6 bases and J by 4 bases, leaving 18 bases between them.

V usage is TRBV11-3 and J usage is TRBJ2-1; no clear D. CDR1 is SGHNT, CDR2 YENEEA, per germline. V gave up 3 bases and J gave up 0 bases, with 12 bases separating them. The CDR3 consists of 16 residues. Here the CDR3 reads CASSFGEWSSYNEQFF. The CDR3 coding sequence is TGTGCCAGCAGCTTTGGAGAGTGGAGCTCCTACAATGAGCAGTTCTTC.

The J gene is TRBJ1-6, the V gene TRBV7-3; 9 bases align to TRBD1. CDR1 is SGHTA, CDR2 FQGTGA, per germline. J gave up 6 bases and V 6 bases, and 6 bases lay outside the gene matches. CDR3 length: 15 amino acids. The CDR3 sequence is CASSPTGGSNSPLHF. The CDR3 DNA follows: TGTGCCAGCAGTCCGACAGGGGGGAGTAATTCACCCCTCCACTTT. Full variable domain (outside the CDR3, taken from reference TRBV7-3 and TRBJ1-6): GAGVSQTPSNKVTEKGKYVELRCDPISGHTALYWYRQSLGQGPEFLIYFQGTGAADDSGLPNDRFFAVRPEGSVSTLKIQRTERGDSAVYLCASSPTGGSNSPLHFGNGTRLTVT.

This clone was seen a single time. V gene TRBV29-1 combines with J gene TRBJ1-2; D is undetermined. V lost 3 bases, J lost 6 bases, and 8 bases lay in between. Germline V gene data show CDR1 as SQVTM and CDR2 as ANQGSEA. This CDR3 is 11 amino acids long. The CDR3 loop is CSVDWQNGYTF. The CDR3 DNA sequence: TGCAGCGTTGACTGGCAAAATGGCTACACCTTC.

The chain couples TRBV18 to TRBJ1-2, with D perhaps matching TRBD1 (6 bases). V shed 3 bases and J shed 3 bases, with 14 bases lying between them. This CDR3 region has 15 residues. Germline CDR1 and CDR2: KGHSH and LQKENI. CDR3 in amino acids: CASSPLAGADYGYTF. Here the CDR3 DNA reads TGTGCCAGCTCACCGTTGGCAGGGGCGGACTATGGCTACACCTTC.

The chain employs TRBV19 and TRBJ1-4, with 8 bases identical to TRBD1. From germline, CDR1 is LNHDA and CDR2 SQIVND (reference sequence). V shed 3 bases, J shed 12 bases, and the junction held 9 bases outside the gene matches. The CDR3 has 14 amino acids. CDR3 nucleotide sequence: TGTGCCAGTAGTATCAGGCAGGGGGCGTGGGAACTGTTTTTT. Protein sequence: CASSIRQGAWELFF.

The table lists this clone with a count of one. This chain joins TRBV7-8 and TRBJ1-5, with D tentatively TRBD1 (5 bases). This CDR3 has 12 residues. CDR1 is SGHVS, CDR2 FQNEAQ, per germline. The V end was cut by 4 bases, the J end by 9 bases, with 10 bases between. CDR3 loop: CASSSDSTPQHF. DNA of the CDR3: TGTGCCAGCAGCTCTGACAGTACGCCCCAGCATTTT.

The chain links TRBV7-2 to TRBJ2-3, with 7 bases matching TRBD2. The germline CDR1 and CDR2 sequences are SGHTA and FQGNSA. The CDR3 sequence is 14 residues long. The V gene end was trimmed by 5 bases and the J gene end by 2 bases; junction bases not matched to a gene: 4. CDR3 coding DNA: TGTGCCAGCAGCGGGGGGGGTTACACAGATACGCAGTATTTT. Encoded protein: CASSGGGYTDTQYF.

This chain joins TRBV5-1 and TRBJ2-5, with 8 bases fitting TRBD2. J gave up 7 bases and V 0 bases, and 8 bases lay outside the gene matches. CDR1 is SGHRS and CDR2 is YFSETQ in the germline V gene. This CDR3 comprises 15 residues. The CDR3 here is CASSLGGLAQGTQYF. DNA of the CDR3: TGCGCCAGCAGCTTGGGAGGACTAGCCCAGGGGACCCAGTACTTC.

This clone was seen a few times. The V call is TRBV7-3, the J call TRBJ1-2, with TRBD1 matching 11 bases. The CDR3 extends over 15 amino acids. The germline V gene encodes CDR1 SGHTA and CDR2 FQGTGA. Trimming took 5 bases from V and 7 from J; bases not matched to a gene: 9. The chain's CDR3 is CASSIAGQGVGGYTF. In nucleotides, the CDR3 is TGTGCCAGCAGCATAGCGGGACAGGGGGTCGGTGGCTACACCTTC.

The chain joins TRBV15 to TRBJ2-5; D uncertain. The CDR3 runs to 14 residues. Between the trimmed V and J ends, which lost 1 base and 3 bases, there was a span of 9 bases. In germline, CDR1 is LNHNV, CDR2 YYDKDF (reference sequence). The CDR3 here is CATSRGALKETQYF. CDR3 nucleotides: TGTGCCACCAGCAGAGGGGCCCTAAAAGAGACCCAGTACTTC.

This chain joins TRBV9 and TRBJ1-2; D not resolved. This CDR3 contains 13 residues. V lost 3 bases, J lost 3 bases, and 9 bases lay in between. The germline V gene encodes CDR1 SGDLS and CDR2 YYNGEE. In DNA form, the CDR3 reads TGTGCCAGCAGCGCCCGGGTAGACTATGGCTACACCTTC. Its protein is CASSARVDYGYTF.

V usage is TRBV7-9 and J usage is TRBJ2-7; 7 bases agree with TRBD2. Germline CDR1 and CDR2: SEHNR and FQNEAQ (reference sequence). This CDR3 is 15 amino acids long. J gave up 6 bases and V 5 bases, and 13 bases lay outside the gene matches. CDR3 sequence: CASSQTHLAGGEQYF. The CDR3, as DNA: TGTGCCAGCAGCCAAACACACTTAGCGGGTGGCGAGCAGTACTTC.

V and J are TRBV7-2 and TRBJ2-1; 7 positions agree with TRBD2. Germline V gene lookup returns CDR1 SGHTA and CDR2 FQGNSA. Germline trimming cut 8 bases from V and 2 bases from J; bases unmatched to any gene: 9. The CDR3 covers 15 residues. The CDR3 region is CASRVGAGAYNEQFF. CDR3 coding DNA: TGTGCCAGCCGCGTGGGTGCGGGAGCCTACAATGAGCAGTTCTTC.

The gene calls are TRBV6-1 and TRBJ2-1; tentative D call: TRBD1 (5 bases). The CDR3 is 12 residues long. Germline CDR1 is MNHNS and CDR2 is SASEGT. The V end lost 1 base, the J end lost 14 bases, and 12 bases lay between the germline ends. Here the CDR3 reads CASSEGRVGEFF. The CDR3 DNA is TGTGCCAGCAGTGAAGGCAGGGTCGGCGAGTTCTTC.

The chain couples TRBV5-6 to TRBJ2-5, with a possible D match to TRBD2 (5 bases). The length of the CDR3 is 15 residues. V was trimmed by 5 bases and J by 4 bases, leaving 18 bases between them. Germline-derived CDR1 and CDR2 are SGHDT and YYEEEE. The CDR3, as DNA: TGTGCCAGCAGTTCGCTAGCTCGGTCTCGAGAGACCCAGTACTTC. It specifies CASSSLARSRETQYF.